These 13 T cell receptor beta chains were all obtained from the same sample, sequenced in a study of shared clonotypes between healthy human individuals. Here immunoSEQ multiplex PCR was the method, and the copy in TCRdb shows in-frame clones only, minus some. The sample carries 950,000 to 1,300,000 clones, approximately 70% recorded once. The source material was memory CD4+ T cells sorted from blood. The subset was: CD45RA-negative fraction. Receptors were obtained from a man younger than 35 in good health.

V is TRBV4-3 and J is TRBJ1-1; D call uncertain. Trimming removed 6 bases from V and 5 bases from J, with 10 bases in between. CDR1 is LGHNA and CDR2 is YSLEER in the germline V gene. The CDR3 has 12 residues. DNA for the CDR3: TGCGCCAGCAGTTACCTTGGGACTGAAGCTTTCTTT. Its translation: CASSYLGTEAFF.

This chain uses TRBV6-1 with TRBJ2-3; either TRBD1 or TRBD2 may fit D (5 bases each). The CDR3 consists of 16 residues. Germline V gene sequence: CDR1 MNHNS, CDR2 SASEGT. V lost 4 bases and J 4 bases, leaving 18 bases between the germline ends. The CDR3 reads CASSGRDPSSADTQYF. DNA of the CDR3: TGTGCCAGCAGTGGCCGGGACCCCTCCTCGGCAGATACGCAGTATTTT.

This chain connects TRBV5-4 to TRBJ1-4; 9 bases agree with TRBD1. CDR3 length: 17 amino acids. Germline lookup yields CDR1 SGHNT and CDR2 YYREEE (reference sequence). The J segment lost 4 bases and the V segment lost 3 bases, leaving 10 bases of the junction unmatched. Written as DNA, the CDR3 is TGTGCCAGCAGCTCCCAGTCGCCGGGACAGGGTAATGAAAAACTGTTTTTT. Its translation: CASSSQSPGQGNEKLFF.

CDR3 bases: TGTGCCAGCAGTGAAGGTGGGCGCCGAGGTAGAGATACGCAGTATTTT. It codes for CASSEGGRRGRDTQYF. This sequence joins TRBV6-1 and TRBJ2-3; D unresolved. Germline CDR1 MNHNS, CDR2 SASEGT. Trimming took 1 base from V and 5 from J, leaving 16 bases between them. CDR3 length: 16 amino acids.

The chain's CDR3 is CASSLRQGLGQPQHF. CDR3 in DNA: TGTGCCAGCAGTCTCCGACAGGGTTTGGGTCAGCCCCAGCATTTT. The chain links TRBV28 to TRBJ1-5; 7 bases line up with TRBD1. Germline V gene data show CDR1 as MDHEN and CDR2 as SYDVKM. V trimming: 5 bases; J trimming: 6 bases; junction bases outside the gene matches: 10. CDR3 length equals 15 residues.

This sequence joins TRBV28 and TRBJ2-3, with D perhaps TRBD1 (6 bases). Germline CDR1 is MDHEN and CDR2 is SYDVKM. The CDR3 is 16 amino acids. Between the trimmed V and J ends, which lost 5 bases and 2 bases, there was a span of 17 bases. DNA of the CDR3: TGTGCCAGCAGTAGCCTAGGGGGTCCCTTCACAGATACGCAGTATTTT. The encoded protein is CASSSLGGPFTDTQYF.

This clone was detected only once. Other DNA sequences in this sample translate to the same CDR3. The V and J genes are TRBV9 and TRBJ1-5, with D unclear. Trimming took 0 bases from V and 6 from J, leaving 7 bases between them. This CDR3 has 13 residues. CDR1 and CDR2 from the germline V gene are SGDLS and YYNGEE. The CDR3 DNA reads TGTGCCAGCAGCGTAGACCCGTCTCAGCCCCAGCATTTT. Residues: CASSVDPSQPQHF.

This chain's CDR3 is CASSEGSGKGETQYF. CDR3 sequence (DNA): TGTGCCAGCAGTGAAGGAAGCGGGAAAGGGGAGACCCAGTACTTC. The chain carries TRBV6-1 and TRBJ2-5, with 7 bases lining up with TRBD2. The CDR3 is 15 residues long. Germline values: CDR1 MNHNS, CDR2 SASEGT. With 1 base clipped from V and 5 bases from J, the junction kept 7 bases outside the gene matches.

The genes are TRBV6-5 and TRBJ2-7; 10 bases align to TRBD2. The CDR3 is made up of 16 amino acids. Germline V gene lookup returns CDR1 MNHEY and CDR2 SVGAGI. Losses at the gene ends were 0 bases for V and 4 bases for J; bases not matched to a gene: 6. The DNA for the CDR3 is TGTGCCAGCAGTTACTCCCGACTAGCGGGCCTTTACGAGCAGTACTTC. The encoded protein is CASSYSRLAGLYEQYF.

The chain has TRBV6-5 and TRBJ1-6; the match to TRBD1 covers 7 bases. Germline V gene lookup returns CDR1 MNHEY and CDR2 SVGAGI. The CDR3 length is 15 residues. Losses at the gene ends were 6 bases for V and 5 bases for J; bases not matched to a gene: 7. In DNA, the CDR3 is TGTGCCAGCAGACGATCCGGGACAGATAATTCACCCCTCCACTTT. This sequence encodes CASRRSGTDNSPLHF.

As to this clone: The same CDR3 also results from other DNA sequences found in this sample. The chain joins TRBV7-2 to TRBJ2-7, with 8 bases matching TRBD2. The germline CDR1 and CDR2 sequences are SGHTA and FQGNSA. The J segment lost 4 bases and the V segment lost 1 base, leaving 3 bases of the junction unmatched. This CDR3 has 14 residues. CDR3 region: CASSLVASGYEQYF. The CDR3 DNA reads TGTGCCAGCAGCTTAGTAGCTAGCGGGTACGAGCAGTACTTC.

This chain joins TRBV4-3 and TRBJ1-1; possibly TRBD1 for D (6 bases). Germline loops: CDR1 LGHNA, CDR2 YSLEER. Deletions cut 1 base from V and 11 bases from J, with 20 bases between. The CDR3 totals 15 residues. Here the CDR3 reads CASSQVGPWGAEAFF. CDR3 in DNA: TGCGCCAGCAGCCAAGTAGGGCCTTGGGGGGCGGAGGCTTTCTTT.

As to this clone: A much larger clone lies one base from this, so it may be a read error. At the DNA level, this CDR3 is encoded by other sequences in the same sample as well. The CDR3 DNA reads TGTGCCAGCAGCTTATCCGGGGGGAACACCGGGGAGCTGTTTTTT. Translation: CASSLSGGNTGELFF. The gene calls are TRBV7-2 and TRBJ2-2; a possible D gene is TRBD2 (6 bases). Germline V gives CDR1 SGHTA, CDR2 FQGNSA. V shed 2 bases and J shed 1 base, with 8 bases lying between them. This CDR3 region has 15 residues.